Here is one T cell receptor (beta chain) with its context. Its antigen is unknown. The source of the sample is a study of radiation and T cells in renal cell carcinoma. The overall study: Nephrectomy followed 15 Gy stereotactic body radiation by 4 weeks.

The protocol was immunoSEQ multiplex PCR, while the TCRdb copy is restricted to in-frame clones and leaves out a portion. The table has about 140,000 clones, over 80% seen once; the top ten hold around a quarter. Findings of the study overall: Pretreatment tumor biopsies were lacking, so baseline clonotypes are unknown. In blood, top tumor clones expanded by 2 weeks, shrinking by 4.

This sample's time point: baseline pretreatment blood. Treatment indicated: 15 Gy SBRT to primary tumor, nephrectomy 4 weeks later. After SBRT, blood was collected at 2 and 4 weeks, plus baseline. The sample here was blood, taken from a patient whose treatment included radiotherapy and nephrectomy. This clonotype originated in a woman in her fifties or sixties with renal cell carcinoma.

This chain's CDR3 is CASSLGDRGLVQYF. CDR3 in DNA: TGTGCCAGCAGCTTAGGGGACAGGGGGCTTGTGCAGTACTTC. This chain connects TRBV7-9 to TRBJ2-7; 12 positions match TRBD1. Germline lookup yields CDR1 SEHNR and CDR2 FQNEAQ (reference sequence). The CDR3 sequence is 14 residues long. After removal of 1 base from V and 9 bases from J, the junction contained 4 bases not matched to a gene.